Included here is one T cell receptor (beta chain) sequence, with context. Its matching antigen is unknown. Relative to the germline gene, one junction end is altered; a read error may explain this. The data belong to a study of T cell responses to AZD1222 COVID-19 vaccine. Study results and limitations: The peak T cell response came first, and repertoires were sampled only after it. The sample set comprised mostly white British donors with more females, and clonal diversity was possibly underestimated. Spike-wide coverage was observed for vaccine-associated CD4 TCRs, with dominant responses at 160-218 and 743-854. Receipt of two AZD1222 doses was followed by a rise in Spike-specific TCR breadth and depth.

Data came from immunoSEQ multiplex PCR; TCRdb stores just in-frame clones and leaves some out. The sample lists about 72,000 clones; about nine tenths were seen once. The sequenced sample was peripheral blood, obtained 28 days after the second AZD1222 dose. This receptor was taken from an adult who received the AZD1222 COVID-19 vaccine.

The CDR3 region has the DNA TGTGCCAGCAATGGGTTGGGGCGCCGGTTGTTC. Protein product: CASNGLGRRLF. This chain connects TRBV28 to TRBJ2-7, with TRBD1 as a possible D gene (5 bases). The CDR3 has 11 residues. Germline values: CDR1 MDHEN, CDR2 SYDVKM.